This is a list of T cell receptor beta chains from one sample in a study of T-cell memory formation after mild COVID-19. TCRdb reprocessed the 5' RACE reads with MiXCR, giving one entry per CDR3 protein. The repertoire has 470,000 or so distinct CDR3 sequences, roughly 20% of them found once; the top ten carry 7.5% to 10%. Material: PBMCs or a T cell subset sorted from them (not recorded which). The receptors here all came from an adult woman who had mild COVID-19 (a few samples of this study predate the infection). Cell type and time point are not known. Each CDR3 is given with its conserved first and last residue. A D gene is named only where the DNA matches it firmly. Only some rows state a clone size, as once, few, many or a class for expanded clones.

TRBV20-1	TRBD1	.	TRBJ2-3	CSALGQGKIDTQYF	TGCAGTGCCCTTGGACAGGGTAAAATAGATACGCAGTATTTT
TRBV14	.	.	TRBJ1-1	CASSQGVGVVNTEAFF	TGTGCCAGCAGCCAAGGGGTCGGGGTGGTGAACACTGAAGCTTTCTTT
TRBV12-2	.	once	TRBJ1-2	CASRTRSAGTRSKTNYGYTF	TGTGCAAGTCGCACCAGAAGTGCAGGGACCAGATCAAAAACTAACTATGGCTACACCTTC
TRBV4-3	.	.	TRBJ2-1	CASSQDWRLPYNEQFF	TGCGCCAGCAGCCAAGATTGGAGGTTACCATACAATGAGCAGTTCTTC
TRBV6-2/TRBV6-3	TRBD2	.	TRBJ2-1	CASSDRLAGGNEQFF	TGTGCCAGCAGTGACAGGCTAGCGGGAGGCAATGAGCAGTTCTTC
TRBV6-5	.	.	TRBJ2-5	CASGLETQYF	TGTGCCAGCGGATTGGAGACCCAGTACTTC
TRBV6-5	.	.	TRBJ2-3	CASSYYLRPDTQYF	TGTGCCAGCAGTTACTATCTACGCCCAGATACGCAGTATTTT
TRBV7-9	TRBD2	many	TRBJ2-7	CASSSTSGIYEQYF	TGTGCCAGCAGCTCCACTAGCGGGATTTACGAGCAGTACTTC
TRBV12-3/TRBV12-4	TRBD2	few	TRBJ2-1	CASSYLLAGDNEQFF	TGTGCCAGCAGTTATCTATTAGCGGGTGACAATGAGCAGTTCTTC
TRBV9	TRBD1	many	TRBJ2-1	CASSPRTGLDEQFF	TGTGCCAGCAGCCCCCGGACAGGCTTAGATGAGCAGTTCTTC
TRBV7-3	.	.	TRBJ1-1	CASSPSQGFTEAFF	TGTGCCAGCAGCCCCTCCCAGGGGTTTACTGAAGCTTTCTTT
TRBV5-1	.	.	TRBJ1-1	CASSLDFAGGVKAFF	TGCGCCAGCAGCTTGGATTTCGCAGGAGGGGTAAAAGCTTTCTTT
TRBV4-1	.	.	TRBJ2-2	CASSQESVGDGELFF	TGCGCCAGCAGCCAAGAATCGGTGGGGGATGGGGAGCTGTTTTTT
TRBV12-3/TRBV12-4	.	.	TRBJ2-3	CASSARGGTDTQYF	TGTGCCAGCAGTGCAAGGGGGGGCACAGATACGCAGTATTTT
TRBV7-6	.	.	TRBJ2-3	CASSPYEDTQYF	TGTGCCAGCAGCCCCTATGAAGATACGCAGTATTTT
TRBV27	TRBD2	few	TRBJ2-1	CASRGLAGGSYNEQFF	TGTGCCAGCAGGGGACTAGCGGGAGGGTCCTACAATGAGCAGTTCTTC
TRBV29-1	.	.	TRBJ2-1	CSANQVYNEQFF	TGCAGCGCCAACCAGGTATACAATGAGCAGTTCTTC
TRBV14	.	.	TRBJ2-5	CASNRRGQETQYF	TGTGCCAGCAATAGAAGGGGCCAAGAGACCCAGTACTTC
TRBV27	TRBD2	once	TRBJ2-4	CASSPRTSGRVYIQYF	TGTGCCAGCAGTCCAAGGACTAGCGGGAGAGTTTACATTCAGTACTTC
TRBV29-1	.	few	TRBJ2-3	CSVGGAQGSDTQYF	TGCAGCGTTGGAGGGGCCCAGGGGTCAGATACGCAGTATTTT
TRBV24-1	.	many	TRBJ2-5	CATSAGGEEETQYF	TGTGCCACCAGTGCGGGGGGCGAAGAAGAGACCCAGTACTTC
TRBV7-9	.	.	TRBJ2-7	CASSLEGVEQYF	TGTGCCAGCAGCTTAGAGGGTGTTGAGCAGTACTTC
TRBV20-1	.	.	TRBJ1-2	CSARDQRRGSSGYTF	TGCAGTGCTAGAGATCAACGCAGGGGAAGTAGTGGCTACACCTTC
TRBV5-1	TRBD2	.	TRBJ2-5	CASSRTSGGLETQYF	TGCGCCAGCAGCCGGACTAGCGGGGGGTTAGAGACCCAGTACTTC
TRBV12-3/TRBV12-4	TRBD1	.	TRBJ1-5	CASTADRADQPQHF	TGTGCCAGCACCGCGGACAGGGCCGATCAGCCCCAGCATTTT
TRBV19	.	.	TRBJ2-7	CASSIQGYYEQYF	TGTGCCAGTAGTATACAGGGTTACTACGAGCAGTACTTC
TRBV27	.	.	TRBJ2-5	CASSPTGLGPQETQYF	TGTGCCAGCAGTCCCACAGGCCTTGGCCCCCAAGAGACCCAGTACTTC
TRBV5-5	.	.	TRBJ1-5	CASSLAVGYSNQPQHF	TGTGCCAGCAGCTTGGCCGTAGGTTATAGCAATCAGCCCCAGCATTTT
TRBV7-9	.	few	TRBJ1-2	CASSFGGPHYGYTF	TGTGCCAGCAGCTTTGGGGGACCTCACTATGGCTACACCTTC
TRBV24-1	TRBD1	.	TRBJ2-7	CATSRTGTYEQYF	TGTGCCACCAGCAGGACAGGGACCTACGAGCAGTACTTC
TRBV5-1	.	.	TRBJ1-1	CASSPGDRNTEAFF	TGCGCCAGTTCTCCAGGCGACCGGAACACTGAAGCTTTCTTT
TRBV10-3	.	once	TRBJ1-3	CAISDPSGYGNTIYF	TGTGCCATCAGTGACCCCTCAGGTTATGGAAACACCATATATTTT
TRBV6-2/TRBV6-3	TRBD2	few	TRBJ2-2	CASSRVRLAGGTNTGELFF	TGTGCCAGCAGTCGGGTGAGACTAGCGGGGGGCACGAACACCGGGGAGCTGTTTTTT
TRBV6-5	TRBD2	once	TRBJ2-1	CASSPVAGGHEQFF	TGTGCCAGCAGTCCCGTAGCGGGGGGGCATGAGCAGTTCTTC
TRBV4-3	TRBD1	many	TRBJ2-7	CASSHSATGETYEQYF	TGCGCCAGCAGCCATTCTGCGACAGGGGAAACCTACGAGCAGTACTTC
TRBV4-3	.	.	TRBJ1-3	CASSQWEQGLGNTIYF	TGCGCCAGCAGCCAATGGGAGCAGGGTCTCGGAAACACCATATATTTT
TRBV6-5	TRBD2	few	TRBJ2-3	CASTKLHLMGTSGSTDTQYF	TGTGCCAGCACTAAACTCCACCTGATGGGGACTAGCGGGAGCACAGATACGCAGTATTTT
TRBV20-1	.	few	TRBJ1-1	CSALQDRNTEAFF	TGCAGTGCTCTACAGGACAGGAACACTGAAGCTTTCTTT
TRBV4-3	.	few	TRBJ2-1	CASSQGTEANEQFF	TGCGCCAGCAGCCAAGGAACAGAAGCCAATGAGCAGTTCTTC
TRBV29-1	TRBD1	few	TRBJ2-3	CSVRQGPTDTQYF	TGCAGCGTGCGACAGGGGCCCACAGATACGCAGTATTTT
TRBV28	.	few	TRBJ2-7	CASSFVAAVSTYEQYF	TGTGCCAGCAGTTTTGTCGCGGCAGTAAGCACCTACGAGCAGTACTTC
TRBV6-6	.	.	TRBJ2-3	CASSYRFDTQYF	TGTGCCAGCAGTTACCGCTTCGATACGCAGTATTTT